A selection of T cell receptor beta chains follows, all from one sample in a study of PD-L1 blockade in urothelial cancer. The table came from immunoSEQ multiplex PCR; TCRdb's copy has only in-frame clones and leaves some out. The sample includes some 51,000 clones, roughly 91% of them seen just once. This material consisted of PBMCs, taken around atezolizumab (anti-PD-L1) treatment. The receptors derive from a man aged 55 to 70 with urothelial cancer. Both conserved end residues are part of each CDR3. D genes are given only for firm matches. Expanded clones get a size class; other rows say once, few or many, or leave the size out.

j_call v_call cdr3_length d_call clone_size cdr3_aa cdr3_nt
TRBJ2-6 TRBV27 15 TRBD1 . CASRQQGAGANVLTF TGTGCCAGCAGACAACAGGGGGCTGGGGCCAACGTCCTGACTTTC
TRBJ2-3 TRBV5-1 13 . . CASSWGGTDTQYF TGCGCCAGCAGCTGGGGGGGCACAGATACGCAGTATTTT
TRBJ2-1 TRBV6-5 16 TRBD2 . CASSSAGTSGNNEQFF TGTGCCAGCAGTTCCGCCGGGACTAGCGGAAACAATGAGCAGTTCTTC
TRBJ1-3 TRBV11-2 12 . . CASSLSGNTIYF TGTGCCAGCAGCTTGTCGGGAAACACCATATATTTT
TRBJ2-3 TRBV9 14 TRBD2 . CASSERGGADTQYF TGTGCCAGCAGCGAGCGGGGGGGAGCAGATACGCAGTATTTT
TRBJ2-7 TRBV7-2 14 . few CASSLGRPPYEQYF TGTGCCAGCAGCTTGGGCAGGCCGCCCTACGAGCAGTACTTC
TRBJ1-5 TRBV11-2 14 . . CASSLEQGRQPQHF TGTGCCAGCAGTTTAGAGCAGGGTAGGCAGCCCCAGCATTTT
TRBJ1-1 TRBV4-2 11 . . CASSQAAEAFF TGTGCCAGCAGCCAAGCGGCTGAAGCTTTCTTT
TRBJ1-1 TRBV27 14 TRBD1 . CASSPPDRDTEAFF TGTGCCAGCAGTCCTCCGGACAGGGACACTGAAGCTTTCTTT
TRBJ2-7 TRBV7-9 15 . once CASSLLQGDTYEQYF TGTGCCAGCAGCTTATTACAGGGTGACACCTACGAGCAGTACTTC
TRBJ1-1 TRBV2 18 TRBD1 . CASRGRRDRASMNTEAFF TGTGCCAGTCGGGGTAGACGGGACAGGGCCTCCATGAACACTGAAGCTTTCTTT
TRBJ2-1 TRBV14 16 TRBD2 . CASSQEASGWYNEQFF TGTGCCAGCAGCCAAGAGGCTAGCGGTTGGTACAATGAGCAGTTCTTC
TRBJ1-1 TRBV21-1 14 . . CASSLNRLNTEAFF TGTGCCAGCAGCCTAAACAGGTTGAACACTGAAGCTTTCTTT
TRBJ2-5 TRBV27 15 TRBD2 . CASSLSGGAVETQYF TGTGCCAGCAGTCTTTCGGGGGGAGCGGTAGAGACCCAGTACTTC
TRBJ2-1 TRBV19 16 TRBD2 . CASSIGLAGSVSEQFF TGTGCCAGTAGTATTGGTCTAGCGGGGTCCGTTAGTGAGCAGTTCTTC
TRBJ1-1 TRBV6-5 11 . . CASSRDSKLFF TGTGCCAGCTCCAGGGACTCGAAGCTTTTCTTT
TRBJ2-7 TRBV4-3 15 . . CASRQGGSERDEQYF TGCGCCAGCCGACAAGGGGGTAGCGAGCGGGACGAGCAGTACTTC
TRBJ2-2 TRBV27 17 . . CASSLSIATANTGELFF TGTGCCAGCAGTTTATCGATTGCCACTGCGAACACCGGGGAGCTGTTTTTT
TRBJ2-5 TRBV9 14 . few CASSVGKGMETQYF TGTGCCAGCAGCGTTGGGAAGGGGATGGAGACCCAGTACTTC
TRBJ2-5 TRBV5-1 20 TRBD2 . CASSLVTSGKARGGQETQYF TGCGCCAGCAGCTTGGTGACTAGCGGGAAAGCGCGTGGCGGCCAAGAGACCCAGTACTTC
TRBJ2-7 TRBV7-9 15 TRBD1 . CASSLEAGGSHEQYF TGTGCCAGCAGCTTAGAGGCAGGGGGCTCCCACGAGCAGTACTTC
TRBJ2-7 TRBV7-7 15 . once CASSLRAGEGYEQYF TGTGCCAGCAGCTTAAGGGCAGGGGAGGGGTACGAGCAGTACTTC
TRBJ2-7 TRBV4-1 17 TRBD2 . CASSQEGLAGGFYEQYF TGCGCCAGCAGCCAAGAGGGACTAGCGGGGGGATTCTACGAGCAGTACTTC
TRBJ1-2 TRBV6-6 15 TRBD1 . CASSARDRGLYGYTF TGTGCCAGCAGCGCACGGGACAGGGGACTCTATGGCTACACCTTC
TRBJ1-2 TRBV7-2 14 . . CASSRNRQNYGYTF TGTGCCAGCAGCAGAAATCGACAGAACTATGGCTACACCTTC
TRBJ2-1 TRBV7-2 12 . . CASSLELNEQFF TGTGCCAGCAGCCTTGAACTGAATGAGCAGTTCTTC
TRBJ2-1 TRBV7-2 17 . . CASSLKGPGGRYNEQFF TGTGCCAGCAGCTTAAAAGGACCCGGGGGAAGATACAATGAGCAGTTCTTC
TRBJ2-5 TRBV25-1 15 TRBD2 . CASSAPGLDSETQYF TGTGCCAGCAGTGCTCCGGGACTAGACTCGGAGACCCAGTACTTC
TRBJ1-1 TRBV10-1 13 TRBD1 . CASRGQGSAEAFF TGCGCCAGTAGAGGACAGGGCTCTGCTGAAGCTTTCTTT
TRBJ2-7 TRBV5-1 16 TRBD1 . CASRSSGTGRTYEQYF TGCGCCAGCAGATCGTCCGGGACAGGGAGGACCTACGAGCAGTACTTC
TRBJ2-7 TRBV7-2 16 TRBD2 . CASSLIGTSGSYEQYF TGTGCCAGCAGCTTAATTGGGACTAGCGGCTCCTACGAGCAGTACTTC
TRBJ2-1 TRBV5-4 17 TRBD2 . CASSLGLAGGSYNEQFF TGTGCCAGCAGCTTGGGACTAGCGGGAGGTAGCTACAATGAGCAGTTCTTC
TRBJ2-1 TRBV5-4 15 TRBD2 . CASSSISGGENEQFF TGTGCCAGCAGCTCGATTAGCGGGGGGGAGAATGAGCAGTTCTTC
TRBJ2-2 TRBV5-4 15 TRBD1 . CASSSGTGNTGELFF TGTGCCAGCAGCTCCGGGACAGGGAACACCGGGGAGCTGTTTTTT
TRBJ2-5 TRBV6-5 14 . . CASSYSAGQETQYF TGTGCCAGCAGTTACTCCGCAGGGCAAGAGACCCAGTACTTC
TRBJ2-7 TRBV2 12 TRBD1 . CASSGTGSEQYF TGTGCCAGCAGCGGGACAGGGTCCGAGCAGTACTTC
TRBJ1-2 TRBV2 15 . few CASSSSAVANYGYTF .
TRBJ2-2 TRBV4-3 18 TRBD2 . CASSQDYTSGAYTGELFF TGCGCCAGCAGCCAAGATTATACCAGCGGGGCGTACACCGGGGAGCTGTTTTTT
TRBJ1-1 TRBV7-2 15 TRBD1 . CASSLAGTVNTEAFF TGTGCCAGCAGCTTAGCGGGGACAGTGAACACTGAAGCTTTCTTT
TRBJ2-2 TRBV5-6 17 TRBD1 few CASTYLGGETNTGELFF TGTGCCAGCACTTACTTAGGGGGCGAGACAAACACCGGGGAGCTGTTTTTT
TRBJ2-7 TRBV10-2 13 . . CASSWRDSYEQYF TGCGCCAGCAGCTGGCGGGACTCCTACGAGCAGTACTTC
TRBJ1-2 TRBV9 14 . . CASSVAGQDYGYTF TGTGCCAGCAGCGTCGCGGGGCAGGACTATGGCTACACCTTC
TRBJ2-7 TRBV11-3 15 . . CASSLNPAEGAEQYF TGTGCCAGCAGCTTAAATCCAGCAGAGGGAGCCGAGCAGTACTTC
TRBJ1-2 TRBV27 16 . few CASSSTLGARGYGYTF TGTGCCAGCAGTTCTACCCTAGGGGCGCGCGGCTATGGCTACACCTTC
TRBJ1-1 TRBV11-2 14 TRBD1 . CASSLVGQGAEAFF TGTGCCAGCAGCTTAGTAGGACAGGGGGCTGAAGCTTTCTTT
TRBJ2-7 TRBV7-9 15 TRBD2 . CASSSGLAGRGEQYF TGTGCCAGCAGCTCGGGACTAGCGGGTCGCGGCGAGCAGTACTTC
TRBJ1-5 TRBV19 14 TRBD1 . CASSNGQGYQPQHF TGTGCCAGTAGTAATGGACAGGGATATCAGCCCCAGCATTTT
TRBJ1-1 TRBV11-2 14 . few CASTKPSQLQGAFF TGTGCCAGCACCAAGCCGAGCCAGCTTCAGGGAGCTTTCTTT
TRBJ2-5 TRBV28 12 . . CASSLLSTGFDF TGTGCCAGCAGTTTACTTAGTACAGGGTTCGACTTC
TRBJ1-2 TRBV11-2 15 TRBD1 . CASSLQGTASYGYTF TGTGCCAGCAGCTTACAAGGGACAGCGAGCTATGGCTACACCTTC
TRBJ2-7 TRBV6-5 15 TRBD1 . CASSYSGQGSYEQYF TGTGCCAGCAGTTACTCAGGACAGGGCTCCTACGAGCAGTACTTC
TRBJ1-2 TRBV6-1 13 . . CASREDYHYGYTF TGTGCCAGCAGGGAGGATTATCACTATGGCTACACCTTC
TRBJ2-1 TRBV6-5 14 . . CASRRQEAYNEQFF TGTGCCAGCAGGAGACAGGAAGCCTACAATGAGCAGTTCTTC
TRBJ2-1 TRBV4-3 14 TRBD2 . CASFPSGTSNEQFF TGCGCCAGCTTCCCGAGTGGGACTAGCAACGAGCAGTTCTTC
TRBJ1-1 TRBV9 14 . . CASSLTGPNTEAFF TGTGCCAGCAGCCTTACAGGGCCGAACACTGAAGCTTTCTTT
TRBJ1-4 TRBV4-1 16 TRBD1 . CASSHSGGLTNEKLFF TGCGCCAGCAGCCACTCAGGGGGCCTAACTAATGAAAAACTGTTTTTT
TRBJ1-4 TRBV18 15 . . CASSYAGDVVEKLFF TGTGCCAGCTCGTATGCAGGGGATGTGGTTGAAAAACTGTTTTTT